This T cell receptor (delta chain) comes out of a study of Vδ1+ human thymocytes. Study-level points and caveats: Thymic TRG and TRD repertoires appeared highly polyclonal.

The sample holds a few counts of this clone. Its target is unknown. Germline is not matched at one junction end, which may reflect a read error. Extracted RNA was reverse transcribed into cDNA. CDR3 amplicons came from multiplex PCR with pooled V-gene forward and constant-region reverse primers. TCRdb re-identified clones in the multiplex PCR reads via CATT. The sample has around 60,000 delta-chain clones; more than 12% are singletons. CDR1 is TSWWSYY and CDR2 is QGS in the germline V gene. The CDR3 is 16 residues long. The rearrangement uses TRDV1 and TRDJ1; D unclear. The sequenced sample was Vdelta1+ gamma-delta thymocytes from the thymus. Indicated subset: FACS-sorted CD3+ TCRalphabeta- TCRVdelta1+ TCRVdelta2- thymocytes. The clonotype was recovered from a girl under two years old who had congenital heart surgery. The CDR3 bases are TGTGCTCTTGGGGAAAGTGCGGGTTCGTACACCGGTAAACTCATCTTT. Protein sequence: CALGESAGSYTGKLIF.